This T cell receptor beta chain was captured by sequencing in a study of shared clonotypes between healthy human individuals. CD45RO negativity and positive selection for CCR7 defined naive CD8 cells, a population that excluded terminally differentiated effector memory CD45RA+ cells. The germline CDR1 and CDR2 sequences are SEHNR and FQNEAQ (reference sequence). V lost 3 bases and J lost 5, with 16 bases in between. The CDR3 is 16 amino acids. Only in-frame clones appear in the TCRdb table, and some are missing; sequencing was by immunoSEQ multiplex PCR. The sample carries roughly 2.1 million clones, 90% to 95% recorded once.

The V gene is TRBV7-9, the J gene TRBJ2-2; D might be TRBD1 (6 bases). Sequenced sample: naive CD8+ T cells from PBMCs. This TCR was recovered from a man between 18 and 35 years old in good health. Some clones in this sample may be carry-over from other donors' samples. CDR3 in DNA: TGTGCCAGCAGCTTCTTAACCGGGACAAGGACCGGGGAGCTGTTTTTT. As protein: CASSFLTGTRTGELFF.